This TCR beta chain is from a study of T cells in Graves' hyperthyroidism and ophthalmopathy. Findings of the study overall: Most clonotypes expanded in thyroid above 0.001 were likewise present in blood. For ophthalmopathy, model prediction preceded onset by a median approximately 6 months.

For this clonotype: Its antigen is still unknown.

Stable Graves' hyperthyroidism denoted no ophthalmopathy progression over 18 months. RNA transcripts yielded amplified TCR beta CDR3 regions. The HTBI set primed first-round TCR CDR3 RT-PCR. TCRdb reprocessed the multiplex PCR reads via MiXCR and lists one record per CDR3 protein. The sample contains some 360,000 distinct CDR3 sequences, approximately 15% of which appear only once. Trimming cost V 6 bases and J 2 bases; bases outside gene matches: 4. The germline CDR1 and CDR2 sequences are MNHNS and SASEGT. The CDR3 is made up of 14 amino acids. The clonotype originates from a woman aged 60-75 years with Graves' hyperthyroidism. Sequencing input: blood. The chain employs TRBV6-1 and TRBJ1-3, with 7 bases matching TRBD1. This CDR3 is CASSLTGAGNTIYF. CDR3 in DNA: TGTGCCAGCAGCCTAACAGGGGCTGGAAACACCATATATTTT.